This T cell receptor beta chain was sequenced during a study of beta chain features in type 1 diabetes. Sorted CD4+ subsets: naive, central memory, regulatory, stem cell-like memory (CD45RO/CCR7/CD25/CD127/CD95/CD27 panel). All sorted populations exceeded 95% purity. Whole-study results and caveats: For cells with high TCR expression, cDNA sequencing could yield over-representation. Shortening of TCRB CDR3s, moderate but significant, appeared in all four CD4+ subsets of Type 1 diabetes patients. A pattern of fewer insertions and more deletions at VDJ junctions was seen in type 1 diabetes patients.

This clone has just a few counts. Its specificity is unknown. The CDR3 runs 17 residues. Germline V gene sequence: CDR1 MGHRA, CDR2 YSYEKL. The J segment lost 5 bases and the V segment lost 1 base, leaving 10 bases of the junction unmatched. As every portion of the isolated RNA was reverse transcribed, the sequencing read expressed TCRB transcripts. The protocol was immunoSEQ multiplex PCR, while the TCRdb copy is restricted to in-frame clones and leaves out a portion. Here the sample spans more than 250,000 clones, about 15% being singletons. Sequenced sample: naive CD4+ T cells from blood. The rearrangement joins TRBV4-1 to TRBJ2-3; 9 positions agree with TRBD1. The sequence derives from a man younger than 35 with type 1 diabetes. The CDR3 is CASSQVGRDRARDTQYF. Written as DNA, the CDR3 is TGCGCCAGCAGCCAAGTTGGAAGGGACAGGGCTAGAGATACGCAGTATTTT.